This TCR beta chain was sequenced in a study of CD8 T cells in Susac syndrome. CDR3 size: 15 residues. The ends were cut back, 0 bases at V and 0 bases at J, with 11 bases in the middle. Germline CDR1 is SQVTM and CDR2 is ANQGSEA. CD8+ and CD4+ blood T cells underwent TCR beta sequencing. The patients serving as multiple sclerosis controls were treatment-naive. They had stable or active relapsing-remitting disease and fulfilled revised McDonald criteria. RNA, at about 0.45 to 1 ug, was reverse transcribed with random hexamers. TCRdb called the immunoSEQ multiplex PCR reads again in MiXCR, with one record for every CDR3 protein. The sample shows a few hundred thousand distinct CDR3 sequences, around 91% of them seen only once.

The TCR originated in a human donor with multiple sclerosis. The specimen was CD8+ T cells from PBMCs. J is TRBJ1-1 and V is TRBV29-1; tentatively, D is TRBD1 (6 bases). The CDR3 bases are TGCAGCGTTGAAGAGGACAGAAGGTTGAACACTGAAGCTTTCTTT. It translates to CSVEEDRRLNTEAFF. The full variable domain, completed using reference TRBV29-1 and TRBJ1-1, is SAVISQKPSRDICQRGTSLTIQCQVDSQVTMMFWYRQQPGQSLTLIATANQGSEATYESGFVIDKFPISRPNLTFSTLTVSNMSPEDSSIYLCSVEEDRRLNTEAFFGQGTRLTVV.